A selection of T cell receptor beta chains follows, all from one sample in a study of control samples from healthy donors and cancer patients. Assay used: immunoSEQ multiplex PCR; TCRdb lists only in-frame clones, some missing. The sample holds a few hundred thousand clones; 75% to 95% are singletons and the top ten take 6% to 7%. Source material: PBMCs. The receptors shown here come from a man between 40 and 49 years old with head and neck cancer. Each CDR3 is given with its conserved first and last residue. Each record gives: V gene, CDR3 length, D gene, clone size, J gene, CDR3 protein, CDR3 DNA. D genes are given only for firm matches. Clone sizes are given selectively: once, few, many, or a class where the clone is expanded.

TRBV19	14	TRBD2	.	TRBJ2-1	CASKVASGRNEQFF	TGTGCCAGTAAAGTCGCTAGCGGACGGAATGAGCAGTTCTTC
TRBV12-3/TRBV12-4	12	TRBD1	.	TRBJ2-5	CASRTGGETQYF	TGTGCCAGCAGGACAGGGGGAGAGACCCAGTACTTC
TRBV28	14	TRBD1	.	TRBJ1-4	CASSYRGHGEKLFF	TGTGCCAGCAGTTACAGGGGGCATGGTGAAAAACTGTTTTTT
TRBV29-1	10	.	.	TRBJ1-2	CSVDLDGYTF	TGCAGCGTTGACTTGGACGGCTACACCTTC
TRBV27	14	TRBD1	.	TRBJ1-5	CASTVTGGNQPQHF	TGTGCCAGCACCGTGACAGGGGGCAATCAGCCCCAGCATTTT
TRBV7-8	15	TRBD2	.	TRBJ2-1	CASSLGLAGGNEQFF	TGTGCCAGCAGCTTAGGACTAGCGGGCGGTAATGAGCAGTTCTTC
TRBV2	14	.	medium-sized	TRBJ1-5	CASSVYRGNQPQHF	TGTGCCAGCAGTGTTTACAGGGGCAATCAGCCCCAGCATTTT
TRBV15	16	TRBD1	.	TRBJ1-3	CATSRAQGAAGNTIYF	TGTGCCACCAGCAGAGCCCAGGGGGCGGCTGGAAACACCATATATTTT
TRBV30	12	.	many	TRBJ1-1	CASQNGRELAFF	TGTGCCTCCCAAAACGGCAGGGAGTTGGCTTTCTTT
TRBV11-3	15	TRBD1	.	TRBJ2-1	CASSLEGTGGVEQFF	TGTGCCAGCAGCTTAGAGGGGACAGGGGGCGTTGAGCAGTTCTTC
TRBV5-6	11	.	.	TRBJ2-5	CASSSTGPGDF	TGTGCCAGCAGCTCTACCGGGCCCGGGGACTTC
TRBV6-1	13	.	.	TRBJ1-2	CASSESADYGYTF	TGTGCCAGCAGTGAATCTGCAGACTATGGCTACACCTTC
TRBV2	11	.	.	TRBJ1-1	CASSESWRAFF	TGTGCCAGCAGTGAGTCCTGGAGAGCTTTCTTT
TRBV7-9	15	.	.	TRBJ2-1	CASTHEFQGYNEQFF	TGTGCCAGCACCCACGAGTTCCAGGGGTACAATGAGCAGTTCTTC
TRBV6-5	15	.	.	TRBJ1-1	CASSYSRGGDTEAFF	TGTGCCAGCAGTTACTCGAGGGGGGGTGACACTGAAGCTTTCTTT
TRBV7-8	13	.	.	TRBJ1-2	CASSFNPGDGYTF	TGTGCCAGCAGCTTCAACCCAGGGGATGGCTACACCTTC
TRBV2	14	.	.	TRBJ1-1	CASRPGTLNTEAFF	TGTGCCAGCAGGCCCGGGACCTTGAACACTGAAGCTTTCTTT
TRBV27	13	.	.	TRBJ1-1	CASRTSGNTEAFF	TGTGCCAGCAGAACGAGTGGGAACACTGAAGCTTTCTTT
TRBV14	15	.	.	TRBJ1-6	CASSQGQHYNSPLHF	TGTGCCAGCAGCCAAGGACAGCACTATAATTCACCCCTCCACTTT
TRBV6-5	14	TRBD1	.	TRBJ2-7	CASSYIQGAHEQYF	TGTGCCAGCAGTTACATCCAGGGGGCTCACGAGCAGTACTTC
TRBV5-6	17	TRBD2	.	TRBJ2-3	CASSSGAGGIGTDTQYF	TGTGCCAGCAGCTCGGGAGCGGGGGGCATAGGCACAGATACGCAGTATTTT
TRBV18	19	TRBD1	.	TRBJ1-2	CASSRKEGPSRQGTYGYTF	TGTGCCAGCTCACGTAAGGAAGGGCCGTCGAGACAGGGGACCTATGGCTACACCTTC
TRBV28	12	.	.	TRBJ2-7	CASRQGPYEQYF	TGTGCCAGCAGACAGGGACCCTACGAGCAGTACTTC
TRBV7-9	14	TRBD1	.	TRBJ2-7	CASSLGTGVYEQYF	TGTGCCAGCAGCTTAGGGACAGGGGTCTACGAGCAGTACTTC
TRBV28	15	TRBD1	.	TRBJ1-6	CASSFSGTGASPLHF	TGTGCCAGCAGTTTTTCCGGGACAGGGGCATCACCCCTCCACTTT
TRBV7-3	15	.	.	TRBJ2-2	CASSLIGGNTGELFF	TGTGCCAGCAGCTTAATCGGGGGGAACACCGGGGAGCTGTTTTTT
TRBV19	15	.	.	TRBJ2-5	CASTQGQRKGETQYF	TGTGCCAGTACGCAGGGACAACGGAAGGGGGAGACCCAGTACTTC
TRBV5-1	14	.	.	TRBJ1-3	CASSATSSGNTIYF	TGCGCCAGCAGCGCTACTAGCTCTGGAAACACCATATATTTT
TRBV15	16	.	.	TRBJ1-2	CATSRDGGHFSGGYTF	TGTGCCACCAGCAGAGATGGGGGGCACTTTAGCGGCGGCTACACCTTC
TRBV6-2/TRBV6-3	12	.	.	TRBJ2-7	CASSPRLDEQYF	TGTGCCAGCAGTCCCCGCCTCGACGAGCAGTACTTC
TRBV10-3	13	TRBD1	.	TRBJ1-2	CAISKGQDYGYTF	TGTGCCATCAGCAAGGGACAGGACTATGGCTACACCTTC
TRBV6-1	16	.	.	TRBJ2-1	CASSELTGRLGNEQFF	TGTGCCAGCAGTGAACTAACAGGCCGGCTCGGAAATGAGCAGTTCTTC
TRBV15	14	.	.	TRBJ1-4	CATKQGEGNEKLFF	TGTGCCACCAAGCAAGGGGAAGGTAATGAAAAACTGTTTTTT
TRBV30	14	.	once	TRBJ1-6	CAHREFFYNSPLHF	TGTGCCCACAGGGAATTTTTCTATAATTCACCCCTCCACTTT
TRBV4-2	15	.	.	TRBJ1-2	CASSPSNREDYGYTF	TGTGCCAGCAGCCCCTCCAACAGGGAGGACTATGGCTACACCTTC
TRBV5-6	15	TRBD1	.	TRBJ1-5	CASSSRQGNNQPQHF	TGTGCCAGCAGCTCGCGACAGGGTAACAATCAGCCCCAGCATTTT
TRBV28	18	.	few	TRBJ2-6	CASTSLPGAPPGANVLTF	TGTGCCAGCACCTCCTTACCGGGGGCGCCTCCTGGGGCCAACGTCCTGACTTTC
TRBV28	14	.	.	TRBJ1-2	CASSQPRFGLGYTF	TGTGCCAGCAGCCAGCCTAGGTTTGGCTTGGGCTACACCTTC
TRBV5-1	14	.	.	TRBJ2-5	CASSLEVGQETQYF	TGCGCCAGCAGCTTGGAGGTGGGCCAAGAGACCCAGTACTTC
TRBV4-2	15	TRBD1	once	TRBJ1-4	CASSQPDRGNEKLFF	TGTGCCAGCAGCCAACCGGACAGGGGTAACGAAAAACTGTTTTTT
TRBV15	14	.	.	TRBJ1-1	CATSRDRGSTEAFF	TGTGCCACCAGCAGAGATCGCGGGAGCACTGAAGCTTTCTTT
TRBV3-1/TRBV3-2	16	TRBD2	.	TRBJ2-7	CASSHPPGGADYEQYF	TGTGCCAGCAGCCATCCCCCCGGGGGGGCGGACTACGAGCAGTACTTC
TRBV19	16	TRBD1	once	TRBJ2-7	CASSMGGDRGSYEQYF	TGTGCCAGTAGTATGGGAGGGGACAGGGGCTCCTACGAGCAGTACTTC
TRBV5-1	16	.	.	TRBJ2-3	CASSLAPTLSTDTQYF	TGCGCCAGCAGCTTGGCCCCGACACTAAGCACAGATACGCAGTATTTT
TRBV29-1	14	.	.	TRBJ2-7	CSVVSQGGVYEQYF	TGCAGCGTTGTTTCCCAGGGAGGAGTCTACGAGCAGTACTTC
TRBV5-1	18	TRBD2	.	TRBJ2-1	CASSLAPLTSGRNNEQFF	TGCGCCAGCAGCTTGGCCCCTTTGACTAGCGGGAGGAACAATGAGCAGTTCTTC
TRBV6-1	15	.	.	TRBJ1-5	CASSEGGGLSQPQHF	TGTGCCAGCAGTGAAGGTGGCGGCCTCTCACAGCCCCAGCATTTT
TRBV7-9	14	TRBD1	.	TRBJ1-5	CASSLGQGGEAQHF	TGTGCCAGCAGCCTCGGACAGGGGGGGGAAGCCCAGCATTTT
TRBV27	18	.	once	TRBJ1-6	CASSLKSPAHSYNSPLHF	TGTGCCAGCAGTTTAAAAAGCCCCGCTCACTCCTATAATTCACCCCTCCACTTT
TRBV29-1	12	.	.	TRBJ2-1	CSVQLHVDEQFF	TGCAGCGTTCAATTACATGTTGATGAGCAGTTCTTC
TRBV7-9	12	.	.	TRBJ1-1	CASSPGEAEAFF	TGTGCCAGCAGCCCCGGGGAGGCTGAAGCTTTCTTT